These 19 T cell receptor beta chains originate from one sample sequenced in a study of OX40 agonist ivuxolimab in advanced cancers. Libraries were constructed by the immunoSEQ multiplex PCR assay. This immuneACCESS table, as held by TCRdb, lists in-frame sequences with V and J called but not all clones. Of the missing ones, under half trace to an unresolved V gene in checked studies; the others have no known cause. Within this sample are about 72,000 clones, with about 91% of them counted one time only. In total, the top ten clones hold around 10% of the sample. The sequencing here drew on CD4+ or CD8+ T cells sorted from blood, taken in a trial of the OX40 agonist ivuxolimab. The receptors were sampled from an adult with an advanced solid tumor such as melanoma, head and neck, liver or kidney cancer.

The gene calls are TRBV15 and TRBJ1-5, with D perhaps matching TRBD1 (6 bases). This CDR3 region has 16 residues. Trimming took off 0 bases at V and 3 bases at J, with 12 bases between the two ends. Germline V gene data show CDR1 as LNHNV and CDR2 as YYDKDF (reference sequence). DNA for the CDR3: TGTGCCACCAGCAGAGACTCAGGGGCCGACAATCAGCCCCAGCATTTT. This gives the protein CATSRDSGADNQPQHF.

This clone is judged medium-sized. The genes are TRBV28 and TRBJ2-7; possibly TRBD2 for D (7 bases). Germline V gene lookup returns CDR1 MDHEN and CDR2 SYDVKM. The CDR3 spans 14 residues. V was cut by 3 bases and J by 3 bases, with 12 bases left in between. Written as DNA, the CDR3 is TGTGCCAGCAGTTTGGGGGGAGGGGGCTACGAGCAGTACTTC. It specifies CASSLGGGGYEQYF.

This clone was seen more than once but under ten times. The CDR3 sequence: CASSTAMFGQPQHF. CDR3 DNA sequence: TGCGCCAGCAGTACAGCCATGTTCGGCCAGCCCCAGCATTTT. The chain uses TRBV10-1 and TRBJ1-5; D call uncertain. The V gene's germline CDR1 is WNHNN and CDR2 SYGVQD (reference sequence). CDR3 length: 14 residues. The germline V and J ends were trimmed by 5 bases and 7 bases, with 15 bases remaining between them.

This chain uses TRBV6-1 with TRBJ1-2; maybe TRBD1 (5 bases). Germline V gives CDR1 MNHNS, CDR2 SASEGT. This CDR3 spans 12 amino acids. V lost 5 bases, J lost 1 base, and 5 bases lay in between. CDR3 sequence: CASSQGNYGYTF. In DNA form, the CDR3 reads TGTGCCAGCAGTCAGGGTAACTATGGCTACACCTTC.

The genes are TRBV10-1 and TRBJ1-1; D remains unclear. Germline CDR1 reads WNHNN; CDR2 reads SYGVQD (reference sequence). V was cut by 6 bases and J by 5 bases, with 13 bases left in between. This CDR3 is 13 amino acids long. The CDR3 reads CASRKERDTEAFF. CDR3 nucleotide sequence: TGCGCCAGCAGGAAAGAGAGGGATACTGAAGCTTTCTTT.

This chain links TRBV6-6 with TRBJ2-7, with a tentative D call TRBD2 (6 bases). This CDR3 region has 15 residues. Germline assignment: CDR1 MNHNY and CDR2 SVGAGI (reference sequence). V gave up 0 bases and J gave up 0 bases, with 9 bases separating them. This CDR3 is CASSYSLGGSYEQYF. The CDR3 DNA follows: TGTGCCAGCAGTTACTCTCTGGGGGGCTCCTACGAGCAGTACTTC.

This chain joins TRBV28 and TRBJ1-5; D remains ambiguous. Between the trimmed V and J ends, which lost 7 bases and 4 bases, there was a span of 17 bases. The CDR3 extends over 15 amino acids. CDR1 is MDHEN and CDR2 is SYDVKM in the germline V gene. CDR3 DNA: TGTGCCAGCACCCTCGACCCGGGAGAAAATCAGCCCCAGCATTTT. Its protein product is CASTLDPGENQPQHF.

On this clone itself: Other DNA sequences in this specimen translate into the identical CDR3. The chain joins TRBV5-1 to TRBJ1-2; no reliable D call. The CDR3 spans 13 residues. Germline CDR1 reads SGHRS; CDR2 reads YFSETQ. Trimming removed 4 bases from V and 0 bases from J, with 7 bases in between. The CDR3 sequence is CASSPGANYGYTF. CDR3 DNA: TGCGCCAGCAGCCCTGGGGCTAACTATGGCTACACCTTC.

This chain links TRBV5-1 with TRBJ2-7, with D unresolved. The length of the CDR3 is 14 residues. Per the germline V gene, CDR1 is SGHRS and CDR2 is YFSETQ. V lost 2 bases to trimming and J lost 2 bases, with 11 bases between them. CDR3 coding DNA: TGCGCCAGCAGCTTCACCCCTGGGGCCTACGAGCAGTACTTC. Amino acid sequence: CASSFTPGAYEQYF.

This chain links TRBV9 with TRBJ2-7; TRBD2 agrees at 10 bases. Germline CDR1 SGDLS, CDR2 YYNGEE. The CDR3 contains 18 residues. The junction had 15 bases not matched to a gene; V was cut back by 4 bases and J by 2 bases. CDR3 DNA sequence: TGTGCCAGCAGCCCGTCCATAGGTAGCGGGAGGTATCCCTACGAGCAGTACTTC. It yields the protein CASSPSIGSGRYPYEQYF.

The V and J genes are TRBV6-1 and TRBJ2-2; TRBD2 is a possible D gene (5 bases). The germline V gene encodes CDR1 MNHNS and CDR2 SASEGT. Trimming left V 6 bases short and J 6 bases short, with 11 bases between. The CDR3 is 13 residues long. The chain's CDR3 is CASSPGWAGELFF. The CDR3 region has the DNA TGTGCCAGCAGCCCGGGGTGGGCCGGGGAGCTGTTTTTT.

DNA for the CDR3: TGCGCCAGCAGGGGGGAAGGGAAGGGTAGAGAGACCCAGTACTTC. This codes for CASRGEGKGRETQYF. The rearrangement links TRBV10-1 to TRBJ2-5; D tentatively reads TRBD1 or TRBD2 (5 bases each). V lost 6 bases, J lost 4 bases, and 18 bases lay in between. This CDR3 has 15 amino acids. Germline CDR1 and CDR2: WNHNN and SYGVQD (reference sequence).

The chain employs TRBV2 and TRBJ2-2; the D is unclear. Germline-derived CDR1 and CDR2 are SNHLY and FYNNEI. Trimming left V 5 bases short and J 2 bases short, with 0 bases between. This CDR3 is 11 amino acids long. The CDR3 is CASSNTGELFF. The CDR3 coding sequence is TGTGCCAGCAGTAACACCGGGGAGCTGTTTTTT.

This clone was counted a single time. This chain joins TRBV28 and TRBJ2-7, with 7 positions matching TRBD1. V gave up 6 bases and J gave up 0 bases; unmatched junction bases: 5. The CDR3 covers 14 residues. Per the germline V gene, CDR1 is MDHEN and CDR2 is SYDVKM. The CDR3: CASSGQETSYEQYF. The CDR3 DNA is TGTGCCAGCAGCGGACAGGAAACCTCCTACGAGCAGTACTTC.

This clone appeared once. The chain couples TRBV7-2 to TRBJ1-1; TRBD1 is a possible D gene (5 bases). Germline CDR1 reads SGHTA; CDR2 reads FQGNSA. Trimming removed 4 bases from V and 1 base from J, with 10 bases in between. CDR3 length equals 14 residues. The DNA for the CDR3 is TGTGCCAGCAGCTATTCCGGGGGGAACACTGAAGCTTTCTTT. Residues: CASSYSGGNTEAFF. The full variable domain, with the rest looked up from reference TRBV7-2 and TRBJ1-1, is GAGVSQSPSNKVTEKGKDVELRCDPISGHTALYWYRQSLGQGLEFLIYFQGNSAPDKSGLPSDRFSAERTGGSVSTLTIQRTQQEDSAVYLCASSYSGGNTEAFFGQGTRLTVV.

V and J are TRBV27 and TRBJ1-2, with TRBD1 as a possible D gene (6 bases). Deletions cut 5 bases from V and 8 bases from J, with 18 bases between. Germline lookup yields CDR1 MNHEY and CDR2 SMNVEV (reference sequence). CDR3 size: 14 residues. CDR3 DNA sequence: TGTGCCAGCAGTCTCTACAGGGATCTCAGGGGCTACACCTTC. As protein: CASSLYRDLRGYTF.

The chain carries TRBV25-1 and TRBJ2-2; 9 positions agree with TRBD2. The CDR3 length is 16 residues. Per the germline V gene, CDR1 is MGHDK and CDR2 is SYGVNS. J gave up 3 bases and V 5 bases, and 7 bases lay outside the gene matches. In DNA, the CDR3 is TGTGCCAGCAGTCAATCAAGCGGGGGGTACACCGGGGAGCTGTTTTTT. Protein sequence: CASSQSSGGYTGELFF.

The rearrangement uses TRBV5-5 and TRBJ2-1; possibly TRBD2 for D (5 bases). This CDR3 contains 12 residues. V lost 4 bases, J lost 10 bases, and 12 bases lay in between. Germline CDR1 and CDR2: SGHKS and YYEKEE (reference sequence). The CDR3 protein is CASSVTTGEQFF. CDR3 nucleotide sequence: TGTGCCAGCAGCGTGACTACCGGAGAGCAGTTCTTC.

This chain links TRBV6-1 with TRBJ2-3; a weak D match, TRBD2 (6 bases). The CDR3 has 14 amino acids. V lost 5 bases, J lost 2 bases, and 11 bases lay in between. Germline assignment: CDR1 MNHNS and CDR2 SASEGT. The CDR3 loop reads CASSPGLYTDTQYF. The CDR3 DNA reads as TGTGCCAGCAGTCCGGGACTTTACACAGATACGCAGTATTTT.